This entry lists 28 T cell receptor beta chains sequenced from one sample in a study of blood T cell repertoires in COVID-19. The data were produced by immunoSEQ multiplex PCR, yet TCRdb's version contains in-frame clones alone and is incomplete. The table shows a few hundred thousand clones, with about 86% occurring only once. Sample: peripheral blood. Source of these receptors: a woman between 50 and 59 years old with acute or convalescent COVID-19.

The V call is TRBV5-1, the J call TRBJ2-2; TRBD1 aligns across 8 bases. The germline CDR1 and CDR2 sequences are SGHRS and YFSETQ. V shed 0 bases and J 4 bases; nucleotides not matched to a gene: 2. The CDR3 is made up of 15 amino acids. CDR3 in amino acids: CASSLGRGLTGELFF. CDR3 DNA: TGCGCCAGCAGCTTGGGCAGGGGGCTCACCGGGGAGCTGTTTTTT. The full variable domain, with the rest looked up from reference TRBV5-1 and TRBJ2-2, is KAGVTQTPRYLIKTRGQQVTLSCSPISGHRSVSWYQQTPGQGLQFLFEYFSETQRNKGNFPGRFSGRQFSNSRSEMNVSTLELGDSALYLCASSLGRGLTGELFFGEGSRLTVL.

The chain uses TRBV10-3 and TRBJ1-4, with 9 bases matching TRBD1. V was pared by 0 bases and J by 7 bases, with 12 bases of the junction left unmatched. The germline V gene has CDR1 ENHRY and CDR2 SYGVKD. CDR3 length: 18 residues. CDR3 residues: CAISESRGQGPFGEKLFF. As DNA, the CDR3 is TGTGCCATCAGTGAGTCGAGAGGACAGGGGCCTTTCGGTGAAAAACTGTTTTTT.

J is TRBJ2-1 and V is TRBV4-1; D call uncertain. The V end was cut by 8 bases, the J end by 0 bases, with 17 bases between. Looked up from germline, CDR1 is MGHRA and CDR2 is YSYEKL. CDR3 length: 16 amino acids. The CDR3 DNA follows: TGCGCCAGCGAGCTCGTACCGTTGAGCTCCTACAATGAGCAGTTCTTC. Residues: CASELVPLSSYNEQFF.

V is TRBV6-2 or TRBV6-3 and J is TRBJ2-5, with TRBD2 matching over 13 bases. Germline-derived CDR1 and CDR2 are MNHEY and SVGEGT. After removal of 2 bases from V and 5 bases from J, the junction contained 8 bases not matched to a gene. CDR3 length: 17 residues. This CDR3 reads CASSYHGTSGDWETQYF. In nucleotides, the CDR3 is TGTGCCAGCAGTTACCACGGGACTAGCGGGGATTGGGAGACCCAGTACTTC.

The chain joins TRBV5-4 to TRBJ2-7; D is uncertain. V lost 0 bases, J lost 5 bases, and 9 bases lay in between. The CDR3 is made up of 13 amino acids. Germline V CDR1 and CDR2: SGHNT, YYREEE (reference sequence). This CDR3 is CASSLGARDEQYF. As DNA, the CDR3 is TGTGCCAGCAGCTTGGGCGCTAGAGACGAGCAGTACTTC.

The chain recombines TRBV4-3 with TRBJ1-1, with D possibly being TRBD1 (6 bases). Trimming left V 3 bases short and J 6 bases short, with 17 bases between. Germline CDR1 is LGHNA and CDR2 is YSLEER. The CDR3 length is 15 residues. DNA of the CDR3: TGCGCCAGCAGCCAGAGACCCGGGACAACCTCTGAAGCTTTCTTT. Encoded protein: CASSQRPGTTSEAFF.

The J gene is TRBJ2-7, the V gene TRBV6-2 or TRBV6-3; no firm D call. Germline CDR1 reads MNHEY; CDR2 reads SVGEGT. V was pared by 2 bases and J by 6 bases, with 8 bases between. The CDR3 is 12 residues long. CDR3 region: CASSYGAGEQYF. The DNA for the CDR3 is TGTGCCAGCAGTTACGGTGCCGGCGAGCAGTACTTC.

The rearrangement joins TRBV12-3 or TRBV12-4 to TRBJ1-1; 7 positions match TRBD1. The trim removed 7 bases at V and 1 base at J, leaving 3 bases unmatched. The CDR3 has 13 residues. The CDR3: CASTGTENTEAFF. DNA of the CDR3: TGTGCCAGCACAGGGACAGAGAACACTGAAGCTTTCTTT.

The rearrangement uses TRBV28 and TRBJ1-1; D is unclear. CDR1 and CDR2 from the germline V gene are MDHEN and SYDVKM. The CDR3 has 14 amino acids. Between the trimmed V and J ends, which lost 5 bases and 6 bases, there was a span of 16 bases. The CDR3 nucleotides read TGTGCCAGCAGTCCCCCGGGAGGAGGATCTGAAGCTTTCTTT. It specifies CASSPPGGGSEAFF.

The V and J genes are TRBV10-3 and TRBJ1-3; 9 positions match TRBD1. This CDR3 is built from 15 residues. In germline, CDR1 is ENHRY, CDR2 SYGVKD. Losses at the gene ends were 6 bases for V and 6 bases for J; bases not matched to a gene: 9. The DNA for the CDR3 is TGTGCCATCAGGTCGACAGGGGGGGAACAAAACACCATATATTTT. Its protein product is CAIRSTGGEQNTIYF.

The genes are TRBV24-1 and TRBJ2-3, with TRBD1 matching over 7 bases. CDR1 is KGHDR, CDR2 SFDVKD, per germline. This CDR3 region has 18 residues. The V and J ends lost 7 bases and 5 bases, in that order; junction bases with no gene match: 20. CDR3 nucleotide sequence: TGTGCCACCAGGACCGGACAGGCGAGTGGGGGCGAAGGAGATACGCAGTATTTT. It encodes CATRTGQASGGEGDTQYF.

The chain combines TRBV5-1 with TRBJ2-2; D unclear. The CDR3 length is 13 residues. CDR1 is SGHRS and CDR2 is YFSETQ in the germline V gene. The V end lost 0 bases, the J end lost 9 bases, and 9 bases lay between the germline ends. This CDR3 is CASSLAEERELFF. CDR3 DNA: TGCGCCAGCAGCTTGGCCGAGGAGCGGGAGCTGTTTTTT.

The chain uses TRBV7-9 and TRBJ2-3, with 8 nucleotides matching TRBD2. Per the germline V gene, CDR1 is SEHNR and CDR2 is FQNEAQ (reference sequence). The CDR3 spans 15 residues. Unmatched junction bases numbered 4, after V lost 2 bases and J lost 3 bases. This CDR3 reads CASSLLGGATDTQYF. The CDR3 DNA sequence: TGTGCCAGCAGCTTACTCGGGGGGGCTACAGATACGCAGTATTTT. The entire variable domain, with the rest obtained from reference TRBV7-9 and TRBJ2-3, is as follows: DTGVSQNPRHKITKRGQNVTFRCDPISEHNRLYWYRQTLGQGPEFLTYFQNEAQLEKSRLLSDRFSAERPKGSFSTLEIQRTEQGDSAMYLCASSLLGGATDTQYFGPGTRLTVL.

The chain links TRBV7-3 to TRBJ2-5; possible D gene TRBD1, 6 bases. V was trimmed by 5 bases and J by 5 bases, leaving 12 bases between them. The CDR3 totals 13 residues. Germline-derived CDR1 and CDR2 are SGHTA and FQGTGA. CDR3 DNA: TGTGCCAGCAGCGCACAGGGTTGGGAGACCCAGTACTTC. Translated: CASSAQGWETQYF.

The chain links TRBV24-1 to TRBJ2-4; maybe TRBD1 (5 bases). Germline CDR1 and CDR2: KGHDR and SFDVKD. This CDR3 has 14 residues. V lost 4 bases and J lost 0, with 6 bases in between. Here the CDR3 reads CATSETVAKNIQYF. The CDR3 nucleotides are TGTGCCACCAGTGAGACAGTAGCCAAAAACATTCAGTACTTC.

V usage is TRBV3-1 (or the pseudogene TRBV3-2) and J usage is TRBJ1-2; 7 bases match TRBD1. CDR1 and CDR2 (germline): LGHDT, YNNKEL (reference sequence). The junction had 1 base not matched to a gene; V was cut back by 1 base and J by 2 bases. The CDR3 loop spans 14 amino acids. The CDR3 DNA follows: TGTGCCAGCAGCCAAGTACAGGGGAACTATGGCTACACCTTC. As protein: CASSQVQGNYGYTF.

The chain is built from TRBV2 and TRBJ2-3, with D possibly matching TRBD2 (5 bases). The germline gives CDR1 SNHLY, CDR2 FYNNEI. Trimming took off 3 bases at V and 0 bases at J, with 7 bases between the two ends. The CDR3 has 14 residues. CDR3 sequence: CASSELASTDTQYF. The CDR3, as DNA: TGTGCCAGCAGTGAGCTAGCTAGCACAGATACGCAGTATTTT.

V and J are TRBV30 and TRBJ1-1, with D possibly matching TRBD1 (6 bases). Trimming stripped 0 bases from V and 4 bases from J, with 12 bases between. The CDR3 totals 14 residues. Per the germline V gene, CDR1 is GTSNPN and CDR2 is SVGIG (reference sequence). CDR3 coding DNA: TGTGCCTGGAGTGTACCGGGGGGGGCCACTGAAGCTTTCTTT. Protein sequence: CAWSVPGGATEAFF.

There are a few counts of this clone. This chain links TRBV19 with TRBJ2-1, with 7 bases matching TRBD1. CDR1 and CDR2 (germline): LNHDA, SQIVND (reference sequence). The ends lost 1 base at V and 3 bases at J; junction bases unmatched: 0. The CDR3 length is 14 residues. This CDR3 reads CASSIGQGYNEQFF. As DNA, the CDR3 is TGTGCCAGTAGTATAGGACAGGGCTACAATGAGCAGTTCTTC.

This sequence joins TRBV27 and TRBJ1-4, with D possibly TRBD1 on 5 matching bases. Per germline, CDR1 MNHEY and CDR2 SMNVEV (reference sequence). The CDR3 is 14 amino acids. Trimming cost V 3 bases and J 5 bases, with 10 bases left between them. The DNA of the CDR3 is TGTGCCAGCAGTTTCGTAGGGGAAAATGAAAAACTGTTTTTT. Encoded protein: CASSFVGENEKLFF.

The rearrangement uses TRBV6-2 or TRBV6-3 and TRBJ1-5; D ambiguous. The germline V gene has CDR1 MNHEY and CDR2 SVGEGT. Trimming stripped 2 bases from V and 0 bases from J, with 8 bases between. The CDR3 spans 15 residues. CDR3 protein: CASSYEGYSNQPQHF. In nucleotides, the CDR3 is TGTGCCAGCAGTTACGAGGGATATAGCAATCAGCCCCAGCATTTT.

Only one count was recorded for this clone. V gene TRBV6-5 combines with J gene TRBJ1-2, with D perhaps matching TRBD1 (6 bases). The CDR3 is made up of 15 amino acids. Germline V gene sequence: CDR1 MNHEY, CDR2 SVGAGI. The V and J ends lost 2 bases and 7 bases respectively, with 17 bases between them. Here the CDR3 DNA reads TGTGCCAGCAGTTACGGATCAGGGGATTATGGTGGCTACACCTTC. This translates into CASSYGSGDYGGYTF.

The chain has TRBV6-5 and TRBJ1-4; no reliable D call. There are 14 residues in the CDR3. From germline, CDR1 is MNHEY and CDR2 SVGAGI. V lost 6 bases, J lost 6 bases, and 14 bases lay in between. CDR3 coding DNA: TGTGCCAGCAGCCCCCTTGTACAGTATGAAAAACTGTTTTTT. Its translation is CASSPLVQYEKLFF.

The chain joins TRBV6-1 to TRBJ1-5, with 10 bases that match TRBD1. The CDR3 is 17 residues long. From germline, CDR1 is MNHNS and CDR2 SASEGT. V gave up 1 base and J gave up 6 bases; unmatched junction bases: 9. In DNA form, the CDR3 reads TGTGCCAGCAGTGAAGGACGGGACAGGGGCGGTACTCAGCCCCAGCATTTT. Translating gives CASSEGRDRGGTQPQHF.

The chain links TRBV2 to TRBJ1-3; D might be TRBD1 (5 bases). The CDR3 loop spans 15 amino acids. Trimming took 4 bases from V and 0 from J, leaving 10 bases between them. In germline, CDR1 is SNHLY, CDR2 FYNNEI. The CDR3 DNA reads TGTGCCAGCAGTGCACAGGTTACCTCTGGAAACACCATATATTTT. Translating gives CASSAQVTSGNTIYF.

The V gene is TRBV30, the J gene TRBJ2-7; 9 bases map to TRBD2. The V gene end was trimmed by 4 bases and the J gene end by 0 bases; junction bases not matched to a gene: 1. CDR3 length equals 13 residues. CDR1 and CDR2 from the germline V gene are GTSNPN and SVGIG (reference sequence). Here the CDR3 reads CAWTSGDSYEQYF. The DNA for the CDR3 is TGTGCCTGGACTAGCGGGGACTCCTACGAGCAGTACTTC.

The chain is built from TRBV7-2 and TRBJ1-2; 7 nucleotides align to TRBD1. Germline trimming cut 6 bases from V and 5 bases from J; bases unmatched to any gene: 9. Germline-derived CDR1 and CDR2 are SGHTA and FQGNSA. The CDR3 covers 14 residues. The DNA of the CDR3 is TGTGCCAGCAGACTTGATACAGGGGATTATGGCTACACCTTC. Translating it yields CASRLDTGDYGYTF.

In this sample, this clone turned up once. This rearrangement joins TRBV19 to TRBJ1-5; D uncertain. This CDR3 spans 13 amino acids. V lost 5 bases, J lost 2 bases, and 7 bases lay in between. CDR1 and CDR2 from the germline V gene are LNHDA and SQIVND (reference sequence). The CDR3 here is CASSRGGNQPQHF. CDR3 coding DNA: TGTGCCAGTAGTCGGGGTGGCAATCAGCCCCAGCATTTT.